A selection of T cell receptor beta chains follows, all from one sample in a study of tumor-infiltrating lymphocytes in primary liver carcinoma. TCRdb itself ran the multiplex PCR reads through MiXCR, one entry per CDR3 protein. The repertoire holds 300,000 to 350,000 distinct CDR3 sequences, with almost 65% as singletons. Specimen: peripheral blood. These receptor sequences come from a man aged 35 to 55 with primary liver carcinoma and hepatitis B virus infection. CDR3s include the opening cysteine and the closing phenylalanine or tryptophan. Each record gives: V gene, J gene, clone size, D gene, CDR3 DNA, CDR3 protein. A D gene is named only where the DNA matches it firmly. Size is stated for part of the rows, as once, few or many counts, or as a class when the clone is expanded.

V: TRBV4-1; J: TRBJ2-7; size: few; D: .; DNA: TGCGCCAGCAGCCAAGATAGGGCCTACGAGCAGTACTTC; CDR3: CASSQDRAYEQYF
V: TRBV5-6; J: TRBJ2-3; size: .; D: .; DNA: TGTGCCAGCAGCGCCCCGGGACTGCAGTTCACAGATACGCAGTATTTT; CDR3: CASSAPGLQFTDTQYF
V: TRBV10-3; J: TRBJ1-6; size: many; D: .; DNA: TGTGCCATCAGTGAGTCGGGTAATTCACCCCTCCACTTT; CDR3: CAISESGNSPLHF
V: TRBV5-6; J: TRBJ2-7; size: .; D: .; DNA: TGTGCCAGCAGCTTGGATGCGGACACTTACGGGCAGTACTTC; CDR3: CASSLDADTYGQYF
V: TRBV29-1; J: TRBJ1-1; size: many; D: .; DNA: TGCAGCGTCAGCGGGACACCCAGCACTGAAGCTTTCTTT; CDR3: CSVSGTPSTEAFF
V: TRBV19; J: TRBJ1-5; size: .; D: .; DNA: TGTGCCAGTAGTATTGGAGGAGAGTCCAATCAGCCCCAGCATTTT; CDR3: CASSIGGESNQPQHF
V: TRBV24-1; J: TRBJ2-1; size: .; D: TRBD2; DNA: TGTGCCACCAGTGACGAAGCGGGGGGAAAGTACAATGAGCAGTTCTTC; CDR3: CATSDEAGGKYNEQFF
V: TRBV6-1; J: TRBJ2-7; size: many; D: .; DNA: TGTGCCAGCAGTGAAGGACCCGGGACCCCCTACGAGCAGTACTTC; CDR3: CASSEGPGTPYEQYF
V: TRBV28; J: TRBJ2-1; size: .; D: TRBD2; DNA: TGTGCCAGCAGTTCGCTTAGCGGGAGGACGGCCAATGAGCATTTCTTC; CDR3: CASSSLSGRTANEHFF
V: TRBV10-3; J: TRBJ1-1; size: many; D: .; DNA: TGTGCCATCGGGTCGGCGAACACTGAAGCTTTCTTT; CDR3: CAIGSANTEAFF
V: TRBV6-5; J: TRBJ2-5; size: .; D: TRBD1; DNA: TGTGCCAGCAGTAGCGCTACGGCCCAGGGGGCCCAGTACTTC; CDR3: CASSSATAQGAQYF
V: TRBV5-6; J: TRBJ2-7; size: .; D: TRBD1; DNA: TGTGCCAGCAGCTTGGATCTGACCCAGGGACAGGGGGACTGCGAGCAGTACTTC; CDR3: CASSLDLTQGQGDCEQYF
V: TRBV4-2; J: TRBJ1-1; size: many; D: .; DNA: TGTGCCAGCAGCCAAGAGAGGTCAGCGAACACTGAAGCTTTCTTT; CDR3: CASSQERSANTEAFF
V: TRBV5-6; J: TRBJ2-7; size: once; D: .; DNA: TGTGCCAGCAGCTTGGCCGGACAGAGACTCTACGAGCAGTACTTC; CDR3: CASSLAGQRLYEQYF
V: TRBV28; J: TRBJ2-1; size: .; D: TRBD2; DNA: TGTGCCAGCAGTTTAAGGCGGGAGTCCTACAATGAGCAGTTCTTC; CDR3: CASSLRRESYNEQFF
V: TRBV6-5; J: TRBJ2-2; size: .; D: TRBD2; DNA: TGTGCCAGCAGTCGACCAGCGGGAGAACTCGGGGAGCTGTTTTTT; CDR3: CASSRPAGELGELFF
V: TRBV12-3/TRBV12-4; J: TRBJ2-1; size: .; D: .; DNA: TGTGCCAGCAGTTTAGCAGGGGTCAATGAGCGATTCTTC; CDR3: CASSLAGVNERFF
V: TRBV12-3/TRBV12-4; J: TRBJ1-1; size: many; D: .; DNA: TGTGCCAGCAGTCGAACAGTGTACACTGAAGCTTTCTTT; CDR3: CASSRTVYTEAFF
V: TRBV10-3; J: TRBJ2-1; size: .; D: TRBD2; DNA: TGTGCCATCAGTGAACTACTAGCGGGAGGCTACAATGAGCAGTTCTTC; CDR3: CAISELLAGGYNEQFF
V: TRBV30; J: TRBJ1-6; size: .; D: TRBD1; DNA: TGTGTCTGGAAAAAGGGGGCGACTCCTTCACCCCTCCACTTT; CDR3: CVWKKGATPSPLHF
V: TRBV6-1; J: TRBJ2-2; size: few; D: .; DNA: TGTGCCAGCAGTGAAAGGTGGCGGGAGAACACCGGGGAGCTGTTTTTT; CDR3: CASSERWRENTGELFF
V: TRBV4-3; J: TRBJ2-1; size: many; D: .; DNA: TGCGCCAGCAGCCAAGTTTCTAGCCCGACCTACAATGAGCAGTTCTTC; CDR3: CASSQVSSPTYNEQFF
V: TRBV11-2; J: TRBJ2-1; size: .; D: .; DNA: TGTGCCAGCAGCTTTAACAGGGTACTAGCGAGAGTCGGGGAGCAGTTCTTC; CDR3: CASSFNRVLARVGEQFF
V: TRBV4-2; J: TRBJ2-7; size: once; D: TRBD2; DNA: TGTGCCAGCAGCCATGATACTAGCGGGAGTTACGAGCAGTACTTC; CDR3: CASSHDTSGSYEQYF
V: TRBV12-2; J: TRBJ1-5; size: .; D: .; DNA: TGTGCAAGTCGCTTAGAATTGATACCCCGGACAGGGAATTTTCAGCCCCAGCATTTT; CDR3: CASRLELIPRTGNFQPQHF
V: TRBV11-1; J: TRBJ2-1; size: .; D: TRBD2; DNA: TGTGCCAGCAGCACCCTGGCGGGAGGGCACAATGGGCAGTTCTTC; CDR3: CASSTLAGGHNGQFF
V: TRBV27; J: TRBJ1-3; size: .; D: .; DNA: TGTGTCAGCATCCGAAGCTCTGGCAACACCACATATTTT; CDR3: CVSIRSSGNTTYF
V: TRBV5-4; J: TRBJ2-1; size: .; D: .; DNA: TGTGCCAGCAGCCACGAACCCAGCGGCAATGAGCAGTTATTC; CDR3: CASSHEPSGNEQLF
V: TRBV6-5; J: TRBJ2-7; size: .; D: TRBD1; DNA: TGTGCCAGCAGTTACGACAGGGGGAGAGGCTCCTACGAGGAGTACTTC; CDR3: CASSYDRGRGSYEEYF
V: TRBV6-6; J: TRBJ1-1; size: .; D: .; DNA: TGTGCCAGCAATTTGAACCAGGGTAATCCCACTGAAGCCTTCTTT; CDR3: CASNLNQGNPTEAFF
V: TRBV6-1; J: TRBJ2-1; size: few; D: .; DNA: TGTGCCAGCAGCATTGCGGTCCTTGAGCAGTTCTTC; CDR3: CASSIAVLEQFF
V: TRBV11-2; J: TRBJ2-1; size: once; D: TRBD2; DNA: TGTGCCAGCAGCTCCGTAGCGGGTGGTGATTGCAATGAGCAGTTCTTC; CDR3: CASSSVAGGDCNEQFF
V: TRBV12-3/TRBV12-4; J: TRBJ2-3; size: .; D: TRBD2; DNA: TGTGCCAGCAGTTTAGCGTTAACTAGCGGCCGTACAGATACGCAGTATTTT; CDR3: CASSLALTSGRTDTQYF
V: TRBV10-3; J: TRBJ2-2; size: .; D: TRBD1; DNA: TGTGCCAAGCACTCCGGGACAGGGAACACCGGGGAGCCGTTTTTT; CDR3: CAKHSGTGNTGEPFF
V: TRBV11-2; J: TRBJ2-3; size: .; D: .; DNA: TGTGCCAGCAGCTTAGAACATTACGCCGATACACAGTATTTT; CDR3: CASSLEHYADTQYF
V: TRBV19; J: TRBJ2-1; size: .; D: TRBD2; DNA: TGTGCCAGTAGTACCGGGGGGAGCACCTACAATGAGCAGTTCTTC; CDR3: CASSTGGSTYNEQFF
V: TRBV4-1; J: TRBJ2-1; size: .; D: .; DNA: TGTGCCGCCTCACATGTCCAATACAATGAGCAGTTCTTC; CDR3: CAASHVQYNEQFF
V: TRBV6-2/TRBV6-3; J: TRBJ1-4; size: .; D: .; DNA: TGTGCCAGCAGGACAGGACCCCCTGATGAAAAACTGTTTTTT; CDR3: CASRTGPPDEKLFF